One sample yielded the 6 T cell receptor beta chains listed below, sequenced in a study of T cells after yellow fever vaccination. TCRdb redid the calling of the 5' RACE reads with MiXCR, one entry per CDR3 protein. This table has more than 250,000 distinct CDR3 sequences, 6.8% appearing once. Material: PBMCs, obtained approximately 47 days after the first yellow fever vaccination. Source of these receptors: a man aged 18 to 30 who received the YFV17D yellow fever vaccine.

This clonotype appeared a few times. This chain joins TRBV5-6 and TRBJ2-1; 8 nucleotides match TRBD2. The CDR3 spans 15 residues. J lost 8 bases, V lost 2 bases, and 9 bases had no gene match. Germline CDR1 is SGHDT and CDR2 is YYEEEE. DNA for the CDR3: TGTGCCAGCAGCTTTGACCAGCGGGGGATCGATGAGCAGTTCTTC. It specifies CASSFDQRGIDEQFF.

This clonotype has only a few counts. The chain recombines TRBV3-1 with TRBJ1-5; D unresolved. Germline loops: CDR1 LGHDT, CDR2 YNNKEL (reference sequence). Trimming removed 4 bases at V and 0 bases at J, with 7 bases between. This CDR3 spans 14 amino acids. For the CDR3, the DNA is TGTGCCAGCAGCCCAACGTATAGCAATCAGCCCCAGCATTTT. This codes for CASSPTYSNQPQHF. Full variable domain (rest looked up from reference TRBV3-1 and TRBJ1-5): DTAVSQTPKYLVTQMGNDKSIKCEQNLGHDTMYWYKQDSKKFLKIMFSYNNKELIINETVPNRFSPKSPDKAHLNLHINSLELGDSAVYFCASSPTYSNQPQHFGDGTRLSIL.

This clonotype has ten or more counts. The chain has TRBV20-1 and TRBJ2-3; D perhaps matches TRBD1 (5 bases). V shed 5 bases and J shed 1 base, with 13 bases lying between them. The CDR3 runs 14 residues. Per the germline V gene, CDR1 is DFQATT and CDR2 is SNEGSKA (reference sequence). In DNA form, the CDR3 reads TGCAGTGCTCCGGACACCGGAGGCACAGATACGCAGTATTTT. Amino acid sequence: CSAPDTGGTDTQYF.

The sample holds many counts of this clonotype. The chain has TRBV20-1 and TRBJ2-3, with D possibly being TRBD2 (5 bases). CDR3 length: 12 residues. Trimming pared 6 bases from V and 6 bases from J, leaving 13 bases between. CDR1 is DFQATT, CDR2 SNEGSKA, per germline (reference sequence). This CDR3 is CSAKTWEDTQYF. DNA for the CDR3: TGCAGTGCCAAGACCTGGGAGGATACGCAGTATTTT.

The table lists this clonotype with many counts. This chain connects TRBV20-1 to TRBJ2-2, with TRBD1 identical over 8 bases. Germline-derived CDR1 and CDR2 are DFQATT and SNEGSKA (reference sequence). With V trimmed by 5 bases and J by 7 bases, 9 bases remained unmatched. CDR3 length equals 14 residues. CDR3 DNA sequence: TGCAGTGCTCGGGGACAGGCGACGGACGGGGAGCTGTTTTTT. It codes for CSARGQATDGELFF.

In this sample, this clonotype turned up many times. The chain couples TRBV14 to TRBJ2-4; 8 bases align to TRBD1. Per germline, CDR1 SGHDN and CDR2 FVKESK. This CDR3 has 15 amino acids. V lost 2 bases to trimming and J lost 8 bases; unmatched junction nucleotides: 8. The CDR3 region has the DNA TGTGCCAGCAGCCAACTTACAGGGGGGTCGGACATTCAGTACTTC. It yields the protein CASSQLTGGSDIQYF.